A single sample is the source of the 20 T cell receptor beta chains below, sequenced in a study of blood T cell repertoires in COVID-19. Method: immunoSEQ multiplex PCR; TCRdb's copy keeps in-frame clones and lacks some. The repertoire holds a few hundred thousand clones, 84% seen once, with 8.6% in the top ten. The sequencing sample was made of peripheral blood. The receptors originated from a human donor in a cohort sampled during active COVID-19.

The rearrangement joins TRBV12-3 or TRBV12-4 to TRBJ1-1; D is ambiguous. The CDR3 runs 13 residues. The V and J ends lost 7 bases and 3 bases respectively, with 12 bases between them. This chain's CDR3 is CASTRIRDTEAFF. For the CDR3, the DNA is TGTGCCAGCACCAGAATTCGGGACACTGAAGCTTTCTTT.

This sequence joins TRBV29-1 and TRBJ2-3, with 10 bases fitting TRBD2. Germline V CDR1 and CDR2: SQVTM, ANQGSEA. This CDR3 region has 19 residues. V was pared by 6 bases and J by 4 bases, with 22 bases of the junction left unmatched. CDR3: CSVGIGLAGVEWTADTQYF. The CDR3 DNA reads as TGCAGCGTGGGGATCGGGCTAGCGGGAGTGGAGTGGACTGCAGATACGCAGTATTTT.

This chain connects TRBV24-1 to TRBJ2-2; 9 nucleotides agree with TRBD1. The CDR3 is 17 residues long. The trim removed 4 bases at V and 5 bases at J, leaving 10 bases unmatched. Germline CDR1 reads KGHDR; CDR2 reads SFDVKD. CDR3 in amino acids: CATSDPPGQGETGELFF. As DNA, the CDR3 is TGTGCCACCAGTGACCCTCCGGGACAGGGAGAAACCGGGGAGCTGTTTTTT.

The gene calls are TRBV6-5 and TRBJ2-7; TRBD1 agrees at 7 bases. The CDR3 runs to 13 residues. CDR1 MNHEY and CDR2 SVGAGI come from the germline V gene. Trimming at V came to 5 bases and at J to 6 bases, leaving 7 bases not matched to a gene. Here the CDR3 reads CASSPGTVGEQYF. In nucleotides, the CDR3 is TGTGCCAGCAGTCCTGGGACAGTCGGCGAGCAGTACTTC.

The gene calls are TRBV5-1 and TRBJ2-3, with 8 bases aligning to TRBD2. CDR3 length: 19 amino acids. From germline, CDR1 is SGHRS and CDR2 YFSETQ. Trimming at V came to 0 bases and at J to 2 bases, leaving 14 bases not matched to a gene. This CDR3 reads CASSLGSKRGRVDTDTQYF. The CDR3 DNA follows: TGCGCCAGCAGCTTGGGGTCTAAGCGGGGGAGGGTCGACACAGATACGCAGTATTTT.

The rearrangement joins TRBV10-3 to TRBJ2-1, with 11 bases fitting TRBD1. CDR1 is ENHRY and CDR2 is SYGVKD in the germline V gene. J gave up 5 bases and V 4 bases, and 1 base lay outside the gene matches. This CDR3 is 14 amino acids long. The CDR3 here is CAISGGQGDNEQFF. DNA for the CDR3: TGTGCCATCAGTGGGGGACAGGGGGACAATGAGCAGTTCTTC.

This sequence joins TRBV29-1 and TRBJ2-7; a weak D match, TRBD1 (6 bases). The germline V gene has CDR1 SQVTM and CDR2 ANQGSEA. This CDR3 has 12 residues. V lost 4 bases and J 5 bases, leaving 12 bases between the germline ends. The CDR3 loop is CSVVQGSHEQYF. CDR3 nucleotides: TGCAGCGTTGTACAGGGTAGCCACGAGCAGTACTTC.

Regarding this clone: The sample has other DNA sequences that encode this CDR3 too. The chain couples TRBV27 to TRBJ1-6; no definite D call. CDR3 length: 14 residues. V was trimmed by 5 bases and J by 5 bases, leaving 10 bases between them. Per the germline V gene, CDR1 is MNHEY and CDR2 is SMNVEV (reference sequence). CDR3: CASSLRENNSPLHF. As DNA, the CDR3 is TGTGCCAGCAGTCTCCGGGAGAATAATTCACCCCTCCACTTT.

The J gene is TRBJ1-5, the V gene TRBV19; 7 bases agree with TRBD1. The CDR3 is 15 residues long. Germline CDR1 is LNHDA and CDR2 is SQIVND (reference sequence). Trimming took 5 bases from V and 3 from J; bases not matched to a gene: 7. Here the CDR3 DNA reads TGTGCCAGTAGTGGGACAGCTACAAACAATCAGCCCCAGCATTTT. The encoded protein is CASSGTATNNQPQHF.

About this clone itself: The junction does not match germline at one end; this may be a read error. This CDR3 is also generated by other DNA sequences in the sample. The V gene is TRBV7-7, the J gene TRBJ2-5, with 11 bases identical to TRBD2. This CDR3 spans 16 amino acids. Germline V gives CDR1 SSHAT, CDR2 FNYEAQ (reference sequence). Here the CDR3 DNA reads TGTGCTAGCAGCCCAAGACTAGCGGGAAACCAAGAGACCCAGTACTTC. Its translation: CASSPRLAGNQETQYF. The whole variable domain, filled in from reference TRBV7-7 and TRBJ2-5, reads GAGVSQSPRYKVTKRGQDVTLRCDPISSHATLYWYQQALGQGPEFLTYFNYEAQPDKSGLPSDRFSAERPEGSISTLTIQRTEQRDSAMYRCASSPRLAGNQETQYFGPGTRLLVL.

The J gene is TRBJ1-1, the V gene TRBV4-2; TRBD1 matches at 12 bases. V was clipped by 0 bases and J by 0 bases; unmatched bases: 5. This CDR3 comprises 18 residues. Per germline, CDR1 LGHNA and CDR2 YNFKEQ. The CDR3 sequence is CASSQDRDRGRVNTEAFF. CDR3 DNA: TGTGCCAGCAGCCAAGATAGGGACAGGGGGCGCGTGAACACTGAAGCTTTCTTT.

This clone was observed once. The CDR3 here is CATSGAGAYQPQHF. The CDR3 DNA sequence: TGTGCCACCAGTGGTGCAGGGGCGTATCAGCCCCAGCATTTT. V and J are TRBV24-1 and TRBJ1-5; D possibly corresponds to TRBD1 (6 bases). CDR3 size: 14 residues. Germline V lookup: CDR1 KGHDR, CDR2 SFDVKD. V was shortened by 5 bases and J by 5 bases, with 12 bases between the two germline ends.

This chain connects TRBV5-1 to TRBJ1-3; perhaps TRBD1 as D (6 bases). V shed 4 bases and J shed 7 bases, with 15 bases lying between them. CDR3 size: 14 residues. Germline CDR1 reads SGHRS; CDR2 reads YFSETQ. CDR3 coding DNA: TGCGCCAGCAGCATTACAGGGCCAGGGAACACCATATATTTT. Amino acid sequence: CASSITGPGNTIYF.

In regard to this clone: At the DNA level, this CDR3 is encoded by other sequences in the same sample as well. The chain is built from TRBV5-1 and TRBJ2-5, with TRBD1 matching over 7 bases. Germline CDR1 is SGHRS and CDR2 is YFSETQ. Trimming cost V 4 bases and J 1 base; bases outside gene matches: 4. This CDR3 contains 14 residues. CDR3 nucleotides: TGCGCCAGCAGCCCCGGGACAGCCCAAGAGACCCAGTACTTC. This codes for CASSPGTAQETQYF.

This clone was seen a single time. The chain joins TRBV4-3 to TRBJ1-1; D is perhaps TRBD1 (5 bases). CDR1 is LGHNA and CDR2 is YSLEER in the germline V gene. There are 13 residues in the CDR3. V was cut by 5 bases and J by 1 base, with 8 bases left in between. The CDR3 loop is CASSSTGNTEAFF. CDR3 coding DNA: TGCGCCAGCAGCTCCACAGGGAACACTGAAGCTTTCTTT.

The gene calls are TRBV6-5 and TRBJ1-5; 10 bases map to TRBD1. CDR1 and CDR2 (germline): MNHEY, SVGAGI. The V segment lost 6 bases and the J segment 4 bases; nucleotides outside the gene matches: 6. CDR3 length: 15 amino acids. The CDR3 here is CASRPRTGGNQPQHF. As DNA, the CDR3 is TGTGCCAGCAGACCCCGGACAGGGGGAAATCAGCCCCAGCATTTT.

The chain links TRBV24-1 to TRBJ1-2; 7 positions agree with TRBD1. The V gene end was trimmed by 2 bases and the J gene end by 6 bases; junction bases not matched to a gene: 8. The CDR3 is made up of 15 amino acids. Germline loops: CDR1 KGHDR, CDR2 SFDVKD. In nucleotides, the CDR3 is TGTGCCACCAGTGATTACCGGGACAGTATAAATGGCTACACCTTC. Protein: CATSDYRDSINGYTF.

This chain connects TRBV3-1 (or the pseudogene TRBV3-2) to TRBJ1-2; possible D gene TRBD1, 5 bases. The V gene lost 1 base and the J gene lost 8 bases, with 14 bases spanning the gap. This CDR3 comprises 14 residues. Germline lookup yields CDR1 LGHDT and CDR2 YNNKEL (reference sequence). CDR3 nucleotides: TGTGCCAGCAGCCAAGGTCTCCGGGAGGGGGGCTACACCTTC. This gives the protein CASSQGLREGGYTF.

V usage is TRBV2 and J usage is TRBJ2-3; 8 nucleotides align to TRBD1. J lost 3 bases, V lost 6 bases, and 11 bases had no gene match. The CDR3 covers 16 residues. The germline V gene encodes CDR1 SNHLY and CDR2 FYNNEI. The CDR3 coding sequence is TGTGCCAGCAGCGAATCGACAGGGGTTAGGACAGATACGCAGTATTTT. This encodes CASSESTGVRTDTQYF.

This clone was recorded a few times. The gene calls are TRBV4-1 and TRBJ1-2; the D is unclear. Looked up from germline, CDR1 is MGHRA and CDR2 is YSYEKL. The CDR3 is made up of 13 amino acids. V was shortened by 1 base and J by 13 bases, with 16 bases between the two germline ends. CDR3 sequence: CASSQGVVGRFTF. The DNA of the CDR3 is TGCGCCAGCAGCCAAGGAGTAGTAGGGAGGTTCACCTTC.